The 5 T cell receptor beta chains below all came from one sample that was sequenced in a study of blood T cell repertoires in COVID-19. Libraries were prepared by immunoSEQ multiplex PCR; TCRdb keeps only in-frame clonotypes and omits some of them. The sample shows approximately 170,000 clones, around 86% of them seen only once. Specimen: peripheral blood. The origin of the receptors is an elderly woman in a cohort sampled during active or convalescent COVID-19.

CDR3 residues: CASSPSGRGFDTQYF. In nucleotides, the CDR3 is TGTGCCAGCAGCCCTAGCGGGAGAGGGTTTGATACGCAGTATTTT. The V gene is TRBV5-4, the J gene TRBJ2-3; 10 bases are a match to TRBD2. Germline lookup yields CDR1 SGHNT and CDR2 YYREEE (reference sequence). V shed 4 bases, J shed 6 bases, and the junction held 8 bases outside the gene matches. The length of the CDR3 is 15 residues.

J is TRBJ1-1 and V is TRBV28; D may be TRBD1 (5 bases). CDR1 is MDHEN, CDR2 SYDVKM, per germline. The CDR3 contains 17 residues. Trimming left V 5 bases short and J 1 base short, with 20 bases between. This CDR3 reads CASSRLRSRGQNTEAFF. The CDR3, as DNA: TGTGCCAGCAGTCGACTTCGGTCCCGTGGACAGAACACTGAAGCTTTCTTT. Together with reference TRBV28 and TRBJ1-1, the CDR3 gives the full variable domain: DVKVTQSSRYLVKRTGEKVFLECVQDMDHENMFWYRQDPGLGLRLIYFSYDVKMKEKGDIPEGYSVSREKKERFSLILESASTNQTSMYLCASSRLRSRGQNTEAFFGQGTRLTVV.

The chain combines TRBV19 with TRBJ2-2; TRBD1 aligns across 7 bases. The trim removed 5 bases at V and 0 bases at J, leaving 6 bases unmatched. The germline V gene has CDR1 LNHDA and CDR2 SQIVND (reference sequence). The CDR3 spans 16 residues. CDR3 nucleotides: TGTGCCAGTAGTGGGGCAGGGGGAGCGAACACCGGGGAGCTGTTTTTT. Translated: CASSGAGGANTGELFF.

The chain employs TRBV3-1 (or the pseudogene TRBV3-2) and TRBJ1-6, with TRBD1 matching 9 bases. The V and J ends lost 0 bases and 0 bases, in that order; junction bases with no gene match: 21. The CDR3 is 24 amino acids. CDR1 and CDR2 from the germline V gene are LGHDT and YNNKEL (reference sequence). The CDR3 here is CASSQDQWDRVAEGSNSYNSPLHF. As DNA, the CDR3 is TGTGCCAGCAGCCAAGATCAATGGGACAGGGTTGCGGAAGGGTCCAACTCCTATAATTCACCCCTCCACTTT.

This clone was detected only a few times. The J gene is TRBJ1-2, the V gene TRBV6-5; D might be TRBD1 (6 bases). Germline V gene data show CDR1 as MNHEY and CDR2 as SVGAGI. CDR3 length equals 13 residues. V lost 8 bases to trimming and J lost 6 bases, with 16 bases between them. CDR3 in amino acids: CASAIQGSNGYTF. The CDR3 DNA is TGTGCCAGCGCAATACAGGGTAGCAATGGCTACACCTTC.